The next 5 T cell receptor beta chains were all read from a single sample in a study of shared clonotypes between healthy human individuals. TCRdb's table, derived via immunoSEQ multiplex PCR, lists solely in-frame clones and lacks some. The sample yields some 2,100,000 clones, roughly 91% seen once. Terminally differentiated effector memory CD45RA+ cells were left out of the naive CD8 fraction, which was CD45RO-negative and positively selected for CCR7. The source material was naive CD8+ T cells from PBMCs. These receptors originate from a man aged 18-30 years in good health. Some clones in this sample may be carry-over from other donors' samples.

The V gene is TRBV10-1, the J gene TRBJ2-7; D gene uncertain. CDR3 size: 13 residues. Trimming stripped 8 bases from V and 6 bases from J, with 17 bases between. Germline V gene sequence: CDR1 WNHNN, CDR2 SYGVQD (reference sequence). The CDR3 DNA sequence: TGCGCCAGCGGTGGCCTTAACACCCGCGAGCAGTACTTC. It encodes CASGGLNTREQYF.

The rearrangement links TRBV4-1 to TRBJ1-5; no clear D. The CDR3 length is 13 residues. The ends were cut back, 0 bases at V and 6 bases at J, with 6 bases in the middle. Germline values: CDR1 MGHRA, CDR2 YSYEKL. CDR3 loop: CASSQDWGQPQHF. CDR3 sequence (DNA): TGCGCCAGCAGCCAAGATTGGGGTCAGCCCCAGCATTTT.

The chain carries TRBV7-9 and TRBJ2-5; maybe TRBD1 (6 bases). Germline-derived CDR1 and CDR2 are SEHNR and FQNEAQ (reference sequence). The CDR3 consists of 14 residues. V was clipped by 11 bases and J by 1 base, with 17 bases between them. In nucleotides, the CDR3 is TGTGCCGGGCAGCTGGGGGCCCCCCAAGAGACCCAGTACTTC. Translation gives CAGQLGAPQETQYF. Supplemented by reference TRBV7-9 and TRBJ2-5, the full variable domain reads DTGVSQNPRHKITKRGQNVTFRCDPISEHNRLYWYRQTLGQGPEFLTYFQNEAQLEKSRLLSDRFSAERPKGSFSTLEIQRTEQGDSAMYLCAGQLGAPQETQYFGPGTRLLVL.

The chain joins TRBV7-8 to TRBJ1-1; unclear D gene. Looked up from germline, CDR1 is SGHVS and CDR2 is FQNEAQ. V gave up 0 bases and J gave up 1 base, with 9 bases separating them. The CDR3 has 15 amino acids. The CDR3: CASSLASRTNTEAFF. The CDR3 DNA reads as TGTGCCAGCAGCTTAGCGTCCCGAACGAACACTGAAGCTTTCTTT.

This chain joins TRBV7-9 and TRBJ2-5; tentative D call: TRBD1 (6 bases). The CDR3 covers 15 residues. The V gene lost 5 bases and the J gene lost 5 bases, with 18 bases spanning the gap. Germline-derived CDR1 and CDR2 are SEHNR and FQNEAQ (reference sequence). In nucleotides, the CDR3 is TGTGCCAGCAGCCCGCCGACAGGCGTCGGGGAGACCCAGTACTTC. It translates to CASSPPTGVGETQYF. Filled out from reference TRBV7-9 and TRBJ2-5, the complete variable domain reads DTGVSQNPRHKITKRGQNVTFRCDPISEHNRLYWYRQTLGQGPEFLTYFQNEAQLEKSRLLSDRFSAERPKGSFSTLEIQRTEQGDSAMYLCASSPPTGVGETQYFGPGTRLLVL.